This TCR beta chain was sequenced in a study of T-cell reconstitution after alpha-beta-depleted transplantation in children (dated by TCRdb to about 2016). About the full investigation: T-cell immune reconstitution after TCRalphabeta/CD19-depleted allogeneic hematopoietic cell transplantation in children was quantitatively tracked in the study by means of TCR repertoire profiling.

Libraries came from PCR. These reads were obtained on an Illumina HiSeq 2500. TCR libraries were prepared with molecular barcoding, using unique molecular identifiers to normalize TCRbeta repertoire quantification. In-frame beta chains were kept once TCRdb had trimmed the public reads at Q25 with fastp and called clones with MiXCR. Identical CDR3 proteins give one entry, which carries the most common genes and DNA. In all, the sample holds roughly 500,000 distinct CDR3 sequences, and 32% of those were seen once. The top ten clonotypes cover 2% to 3% of the sample. The CDR3 numbers 13 residues from cysteine through phenylalanine. Left in the record is the CDR3 DNA by itself, 39 bases read in frame from the first base. V loses 2 bases at its end and J loses 3 bases; junction bases beyond the gene matches: 1. The germline V gene (reference sequence) sets CDR1 to SGHKS and CDR2 to YYEKEE. In its sample, this clonotype was seen many times. Its antigen is still unknown. No clone much larger than this one lies a single base away; base qualities are absent.

The receptor was derived from a human donor who donated a stem cell graft to a child with aplastic anemia. Here the sequenced sample was PBMCs from the stem cell graft donor, taken from the stem cell graft. The sequence joins TRBV5-5 to TRBJ2-5, with TRBD1 identical over 7 junction bases. In nucleotide form, the sequence is TGTGCCAGCAGCTTCCAGGGGGAAGAGACCCAGTACTTC. The encoded protein is CASSFQGEETQYF.